The rows below give T cell receptor beta chains drawn from one sample of a study of lymphopenia after photon versus proton radiotherapy. Method: immunoSEQ multiplex PCR; TCRdb's copy keeps in-frame clones and lacks some. The sample gives approximately 23,000 clones, roughly 89% of which show up once; over 8.5% is in the top ten. The sequences come from peripheral blood, collected from a patient treated with proton-based radiotherapy. The origin of the receptors is a man older than 75 with esophageal cancer. Each CDR3 is given with its conserved first and last residue. The D gene is left open where the match is weak. Part of the rows lack a size; the others show once, few, many or a class for expanded clones.

abundance	v_gene	j_gene	d_gene	CDR3nt	CDR3aa
-	TRBV5-1	TRBJ2-1	TRBD2	TGCGCCAGCAGCCTCACTCTAGCGGGGGGGCCCAATGAGCAGTTCTTC	CASSLTLAGGPNEQFF
-	TRBV18	TRBJ1-1	-	TGTGCCAGCTCACCTCAGGTGAACACTGAAGCTTTCTTT	CASSPQVNTEAFF
-	TRBV25-1	TRBJ2-7	TRBD1	TGTGCCAGCAGTGAAGGGACAGTCAGTTACGAGCAGTACTTC	CASSEGTVSYEQYF
-	TRBV25-1	TRBJ1-1	TRBD1	TGTGCCAGCAGTGATCCGGGACAGGGGATGACTGAAGCTTTCTTT	CASSDPGQGMTEAFF
-	TRBV5-4	TRBJ1-3	-	TGTGCCAGCAGCTTGGACGATGGGGGGCAAAAAGCTGGAAACACCATATATTTT	CASSLDDGGQKAGNTIYF
-	TRBV13	TRBJ2-2	TRBD2	TGTGCCAGCAGATTCGGGGGGGCTGGCGGGGAGCTGTTTTTT	CASRFGGAGGELFF
-	TRBV5-1	TRBJ2-7	-	TGCGCCAGCAGCTTGTACAGATACTCCTACGAGCAGTACTTC	CASSLYRYSYEQYF
-	TRBV19	TRBJ2-5	TRBD1	TGTGCCAGCAGGGGGCGCCTAATCCCCAAGACCGGTTGGGTCCAGTACTTC	CASRGRLIPKTGWVQYF
-	TRBV27	TRBJ2-2	-	TGTGCCAGCAGTGACCCCGACCCGCACCCTGCGGAGCTGTTTTTT	CASSDPDPHPAELFF
-	TRBV29-1	TRBJ2-7	TRBD1	TGCAGCGCCGGACAGGGAACCTACGAGCAGTACTTC	CSAGQGTYEQYF
-	TRBV7-9	TRBJ2-1	TRBD2	TGTGCCAGCAGCCAACCCCGGCTAGCGGGGGCGAAATACAATGAGCAGTTCTTC	CASSQPRLAGAKYNEQFF
-	TRBV9	TRBJ1-6	-	TGTGCCAGCAGCGAAACGTTGGGGGCCTCTTCACCCCTCCACTTT	CASSETLGASSPLHF
-	TRBV19	TRBJ1-2	-	TGTGCCAGTAGTATGGGGGGCAGGGGCGGCTACACCTTC	CASSMGGRGGYTF
-	TRBV6-6	TRBJ2-7	TRBD1	TGTGCCAGCAGTTTGACAGGGAACGAGCAGTACTTC	CASSLTGNEQYF
once	TRBV30	TRBJ1-1	TRBD1	TGTGCCTGGACCTCCCGACAGGGCCAGGAAGCTTTCTTT	CAWTSRQGQEAFF
-	TRBV6-5	TRBJ1-2	TRBD1	TGTGCCAGCAGGAGTACAGGGGTCTATGGCTACACCTTC	CASRSTGVYGYTF
-	TRBV5-1	TRBJ1-2	-	TGCGCCAGCAAGGTGGATAACTATGGCTACACCTTC	CASKVDNYGYTF
once	TRBV10-3	TRBJ2-1	-	TGTGCCATCAGTGGTATTTCGCGGGACATCCTAAAAGGTAGTGAGCAGTTCTTC	CAISGISRDILKGSEQFF
-	TRBV2	TRBJ1-4	TRBD1	TGTGCTTCCCAAAGGGACAGAAGTGAAAAACTGTTTTTT	CASQRDRSEKLFF
-	TRBV5-1	TRBJ2-6	-	TGCGCCAGCAGCTTGGGACTGATCTCTGGGGCCAACGTCCTGACTTTC	CASSLGLISGANVLTF
once	TRBV19	TRBJ2-2	-	TGTGCCAGTAGCCAGGGAACCGGGGAGCTGTTTTTT	CASSQGTGELFF
-	TRBV2	TRBJ1-4	-	TGTGCCAGCAGAGTCTCAACTAATGAAAAACTGTTTTTT	CASRVSTNEKLFF
few	TRBV27	TRBJ1-6	-	TGTGCCAGCAGCCCGGGACGGGCGGCGTCACCCCTCCACTTT	CASSPGRAASPLHF
-	TRBV21-1	TRBJ2-7	-	TGTGCCAGCAGCAAGGGTGGCGCGGAAACCTACGAGCAGTACTTC	CASSKGGAETYEQYF
-	TRBV4-1	TRBJ1-3	-	TGCGCCAGCAGCCCTCGTGGAAACACCATATATTTT	CASSPRGNTIYF
few	TRBV7-9	TRBJ1-1	TRBD1	TGTGCCAGCAGCGCAACTCGGGACAGGGACGAAGCTTTCTTT	CASSATRDRDEAFF
-	TRBV7-2	TRBJ1-2	TRBD1	TGTGCCAGCAGCTTAGAAGCCTCTACAGGGGGCCTAGGTGGCTACACCTTC	CASSLEASTGGLGGYTF
-	TRBV7-8	TRBJ2-7	-	TGTGCCAGCAGCTTAGCACGGCCGGGACTCCCTCTCTACGAGCAGTACTTC	CASSLARPGLPLYEQYF
-	TRBV12-5	TRBJ2-3	TRBD2	TGTGCTAGTAGGCGGGAGAGGGTTACAGATACGCAGTATTTT	CASRRERVTDTQYF
few	TRBV18	TRBJ2-7	TRBD2	TGTGCCAGCTCACCAGAACGGGGGGGTTCCTACGAGCAGTACTTC	CASSPERGGSYEQYF
-	TRBV7-9	TRBJ2-7	-	TGTGCCAGCGTCCCCACCGGGAACCCCTCCTACGAGCAGTACTTC	CASVPTGNPSYEQYF
-	TRBV6-1	TRBJ2-1	TRBD2	TGTGCCAGCAGTGAATTAAGAATTCTAGCGGGAGGGGGTTTCGACAATGAGCAGTTCTTC	CASSELRILAGGGFDNEQFF
-	TRBV7-9	TRBJ2-3	TRBD2	TGTGCCAGCAGCTCACTAGCGGGAGAGACAGATACGCAGTATTTT	CASSSLAGETDTQYF
once	TRBV19	TRBJ2-1	TRBD2	TGTGCCAGTAGTATGAGCGGGGGGGCGCAGTTCTTC	CASSMSGGAQFF
-	TRBV18	TRBJ2-3	-	TGTGTAAAGCTAAGGACTAGCACAGATACGCAGTATTTT	CVKLRTSTDTQYF
-	TRBV30	TRBJ2-6	-	TGTGCCTGGAGCGTCACGGGATTTGCTGGGGCCAACGTCCTGACTTTC	CAWSVTGFAGANVLTF
-	TRBV5-1	TRBJ2-1	-	TGCGCCAGCAGCTCAAGAGGGCCAAGCAGCTCCTACAATGAGCAGTTCTTC	CASSSRGPSSSYNEQFF
-	TRBV28	TRBJ1-2	TRBD1	TGTGCCAGCAGTTCCACAGGGGGCGACTATGGCTACACCTTC	CASSSTGGDYGYTF
-	TRBV12-5	TRBJ2-7	TRBD2	TGTGCTAGTGGTAACTCCGGGGGGAGGGCGGGAGTCTTCTACGAGCAGTACTTC	CASGNSGGRAGVFYEQYF
-	TRBV5-4	TRBJ2-2	-	TGTGCCAGCAGCCCCAGCGCCGGCCGGGCCGGGGAGCTGTTTTTT	CASSPSAGRAGELFF
-	TRBV7-8	TRBJ2-7	-	TGTGCCAGCAGCTTAGGCCTCCCGGGTGTTCCGGGACCATCCTACGAGCAGTACTTC	CASSLGLPGVPGPSYEQYF
-	TRBV11-2	TRBJ1-6	TRBD1	TGTGCCAGCAGCTTCCAGACAGGGGAGTCACCCCTCCACTTT	CASSFQTGESPLHF
few	TRBV4-1	TRBJ1-1	TRBD1	TGCGCCAGCAGCCAAGATGACAGGGTGGGCACTGAAGCTTTCTTT	CASSQDDRVGTEAFF
-	TRBV11-2	TRBJ2-1	TRBD1	TGTGCCAGCCGGGGACAGGGGGCCTCCAATGAGCAGTTCTTC	CASRGQGASNEQFF
-	TRBV21-1	TRBJ1-5	-	TGTGCCAGAGCGGGACACTATCTCAATCAGCCCCAGCATTTT	CARAGHYLNQPQHF
-	TRBV19	TRBJ2-6	-	TGTGCCAGTAGTATGCGAGGGACCTTCTCTGGGGCCAACGTCCTGACTTTC	CASSMRGTFSGANVLTF
-	TRBV6-6	TRBJ2-6	-	TGTGCCAGCAGTACGCGGAGGAGCTCTGGGGCCAACGTCCTGACTTTC	CASSTRRSSGANVLTF
-	TRBV5-4	TRBJ1-1	-	TGTGCCAGCAGCCACGATGGGGTCCTGACTGTGAACACTGAAGCTTTCTTT	CASSHDGVLTVNTEAFF
-	TRBV5-4	TRBJ2-7	TRBD1	TGTGCCAGCAGCTCAACACCGGGACAGGGTTTTAACGAGCAGTACTTC	CASSSTPGQGFNEQYF
-	TRBV30	TRBJ1-3	TRBD1	TGTGCCTGGAGTGGCGGGACAGGGAAGAACACCATATATTTT	CAWSGGTGKNTIYF
-	TRBV30	TRBJ2-6	-	TGTGCCTGGAGTGCCAAGTTTATCTCTGGGGCCAACGTCCTGACTTTC	CAWSAKFISGANVLTF
-	TRBV27	TRBJ2-2	-	TGTGCCAGCAGACTACTCTTTACGAACACCGGGGAGCTGTTTTTT	CASRLLFTNTGELFF
-	TRBV19	TRBJ1-5	-	TGTGCCAGTAGTATTGACAGCAACAATCAGCCCCAGCATTTT	CASSIDSNNQPQHF
-	TRBV4-2	TRBJ2-3	-	TGTGCCAGCAGCCAAGATCCGCCGGGATTTGGCACAGATACGCAGTATTTT	CASSQDPPGFGTDTQYF
-	TRBV19	TRBJ2-7	-	TGTGCCAGAAAGGTGTACGAGCAGTACTTC	CARKVYEQYF